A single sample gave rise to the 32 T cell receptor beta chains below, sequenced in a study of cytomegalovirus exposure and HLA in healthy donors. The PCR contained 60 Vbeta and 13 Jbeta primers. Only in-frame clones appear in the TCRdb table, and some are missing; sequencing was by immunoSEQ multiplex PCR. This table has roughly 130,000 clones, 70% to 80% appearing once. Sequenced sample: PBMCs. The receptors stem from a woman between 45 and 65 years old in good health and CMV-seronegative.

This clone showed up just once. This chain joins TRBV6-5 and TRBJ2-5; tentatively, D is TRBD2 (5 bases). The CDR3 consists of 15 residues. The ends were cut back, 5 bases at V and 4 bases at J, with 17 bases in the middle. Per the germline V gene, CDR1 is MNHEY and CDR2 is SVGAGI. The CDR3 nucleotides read TGTGCCAGCAGTCAGGTCGGACTTTTTCGAGAGACCCAGTACTTC. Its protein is CASSQVGLFRETQYF.

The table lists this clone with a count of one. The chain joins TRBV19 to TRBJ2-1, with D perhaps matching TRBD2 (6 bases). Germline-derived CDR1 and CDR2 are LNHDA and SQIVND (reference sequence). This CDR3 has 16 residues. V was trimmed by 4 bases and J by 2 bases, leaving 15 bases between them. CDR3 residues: CASSTGTSNTYNEQFF. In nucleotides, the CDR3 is TGTGCCAGTAGTACAGGGACTTCGAATACCTACAATGAGCAGTTCTTC.

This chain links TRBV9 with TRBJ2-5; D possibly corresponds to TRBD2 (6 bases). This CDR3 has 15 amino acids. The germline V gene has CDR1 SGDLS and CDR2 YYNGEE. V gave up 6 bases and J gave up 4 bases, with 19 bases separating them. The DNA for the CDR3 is TGTGCCAGCACCTTAGACGGGGGTGAGAGAGAGACCCAGTACTTC. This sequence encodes CASTLDGGERETQYF. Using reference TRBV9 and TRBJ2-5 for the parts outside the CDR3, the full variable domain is DSGVTQTPKHLITATGQRVTLRCSPRSGDLSVYWYQQSLDQGLQFLIQYYNGEERAKGNILERFSAQQFPDLHSELNLSSLELGDSALYFCASTLDGGERETQYFGPGTRLLVL.

The chain's CDR3 is CASRYQREVINEQFF. CDR3 bases: TGTGCCAGCAGATACCAGCGGGAGGTGATAAATGAGCAGTTCTTC. The chain recombines TRBV6-5 with TRBJ2-1; TRBD2 matches 9 bases. Looked up from germline, CDR1 is MNHEY and CDR2 is SVGAGI. The CDR3 has 15 residues. J gave up 7 bases and V 6 bases, and 10 bases lay outside the gene matches.

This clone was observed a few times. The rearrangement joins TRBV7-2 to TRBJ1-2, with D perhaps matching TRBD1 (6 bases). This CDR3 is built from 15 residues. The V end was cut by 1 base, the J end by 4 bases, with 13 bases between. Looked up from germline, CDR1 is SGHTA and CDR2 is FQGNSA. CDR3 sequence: CASSLGQVDPYGYTF. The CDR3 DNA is TGTGCCAGCAGCTTAGGACAGGTCGACCCCTATGGCTACACCTTC.

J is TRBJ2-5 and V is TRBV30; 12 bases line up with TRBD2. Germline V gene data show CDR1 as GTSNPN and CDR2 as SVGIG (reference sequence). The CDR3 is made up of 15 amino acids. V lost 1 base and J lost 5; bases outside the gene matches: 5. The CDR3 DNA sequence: TGTGCCTGGAGTGGACTAGCGGGAGTCTTGGAGACCCAGTACTTC. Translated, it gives CAWSGLAGVLETQYF.

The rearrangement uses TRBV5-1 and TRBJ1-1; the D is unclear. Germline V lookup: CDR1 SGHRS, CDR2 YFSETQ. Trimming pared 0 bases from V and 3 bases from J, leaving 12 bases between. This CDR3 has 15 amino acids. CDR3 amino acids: CASSLVGGLDTEAFF. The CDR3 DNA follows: TGCGCCAGCAGCTTGGTGGGCGGGCTCGACACTGAAGCTTTCTTT.

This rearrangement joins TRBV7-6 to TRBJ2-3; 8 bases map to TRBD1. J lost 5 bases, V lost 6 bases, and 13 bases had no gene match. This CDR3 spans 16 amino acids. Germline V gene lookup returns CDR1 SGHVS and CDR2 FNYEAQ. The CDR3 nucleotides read TGTGCCAGCAGTTCTTCCGCAGGGGGCCAGGTAGATACGCAGTATTTT. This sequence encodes CASSSSAGGQVDTQYF. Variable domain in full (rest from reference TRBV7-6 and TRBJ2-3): GAGVSQSPRYKVTKRGQDVALRCDPISGHVSLYWYRQALGQGPEFLTYFNYEAQQDKSGLPNDRFSAERPEGSISTLTIQRTEQRDSAMYRCASSSSAGGQVDTQYFGPGTRLTVL.

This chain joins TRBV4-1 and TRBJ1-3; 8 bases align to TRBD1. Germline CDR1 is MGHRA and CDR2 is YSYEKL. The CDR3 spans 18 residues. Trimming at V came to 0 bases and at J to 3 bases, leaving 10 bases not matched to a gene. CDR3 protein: CASSQDVSGGRYGNTIYF. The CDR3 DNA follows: TGCGCCAGCAGCCAAGATGTCTCAGGGGGCCGGTATGGAAACACCATATATTTT.

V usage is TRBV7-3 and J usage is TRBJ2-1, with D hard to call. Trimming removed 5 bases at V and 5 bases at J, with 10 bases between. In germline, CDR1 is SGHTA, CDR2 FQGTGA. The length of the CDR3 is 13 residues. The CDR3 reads CASSTSVHNEQFF. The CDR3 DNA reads TGTGCCAGCAGCACAAGCGTGCACAATGAGCAGTTCTTC. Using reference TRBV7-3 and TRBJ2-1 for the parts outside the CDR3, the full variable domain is GAGVSQTPSNKVTEKGKYVELRCDPISGHTALYWYRQSLGQGPEFLIYFQGTGAADDSGLPNDRFFAVRPEGSVSTLKIQRTERGDSAVYLCASSTSVHNEQFFGPGTRLTVL.

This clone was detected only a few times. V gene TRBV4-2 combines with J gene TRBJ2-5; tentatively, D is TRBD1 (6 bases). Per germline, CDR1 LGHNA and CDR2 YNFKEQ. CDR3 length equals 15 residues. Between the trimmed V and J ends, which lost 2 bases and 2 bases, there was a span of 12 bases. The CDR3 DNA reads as TGTGCCAGCAGCCAATCTCGGACAGATCAAGAGACCCAGTACTTC. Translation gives CASSQSRTDQETQYF.

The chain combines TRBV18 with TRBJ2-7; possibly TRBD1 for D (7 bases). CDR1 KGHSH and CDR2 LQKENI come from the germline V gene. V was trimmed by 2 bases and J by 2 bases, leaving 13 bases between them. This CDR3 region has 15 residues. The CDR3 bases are TGTGCCAGCTCACCAGGAGGGGGCGCAACCTACGAGCAGTACTTC. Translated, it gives CASSPGGGATYEQYF.

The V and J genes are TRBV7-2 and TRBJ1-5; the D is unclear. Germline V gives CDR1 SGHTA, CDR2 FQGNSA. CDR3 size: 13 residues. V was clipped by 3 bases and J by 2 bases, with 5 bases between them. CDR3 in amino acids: CASSLRGNQPQHF. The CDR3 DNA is TGTGCCAGCAGCTTGAGGGGCAATCAGCCCCAGCATTTT.

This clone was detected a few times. The CDR3 region has the DNA TGCGCCAGCAACGTGGGACTATACTCCTACAATGAGCAGTTCTTC. This sequence encodes CASNVGLYSYNEQFF. The V gene is TRBV5-1, the J gene TRBJ2-1, with 7 bases identical to TRBD2. The CDR3 is 15 residues long. Germline V gene data show CDR1 as SGHRS and CDR2 as YFSETQ. V lost 6 bases and J lost 0; bases outside the gene matches: 6.

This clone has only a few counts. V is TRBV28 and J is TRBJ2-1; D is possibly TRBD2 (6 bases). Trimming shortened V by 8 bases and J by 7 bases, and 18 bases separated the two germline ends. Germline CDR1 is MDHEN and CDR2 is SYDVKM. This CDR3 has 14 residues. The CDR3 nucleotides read TGTGCCAGCCAACCGGGCCGGGGGAGGAATGAGCAGTTCTTC. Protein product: CASQPGRGRNEQFF.

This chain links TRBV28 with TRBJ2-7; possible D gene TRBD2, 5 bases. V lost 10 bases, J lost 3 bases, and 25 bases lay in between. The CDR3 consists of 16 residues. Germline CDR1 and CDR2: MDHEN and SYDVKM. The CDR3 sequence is CATHPISPGRNYEQYF. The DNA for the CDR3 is TGTGCCACCCACCCCATATCCCCGGGAAGAAACTACGAGCAGTACTTC.

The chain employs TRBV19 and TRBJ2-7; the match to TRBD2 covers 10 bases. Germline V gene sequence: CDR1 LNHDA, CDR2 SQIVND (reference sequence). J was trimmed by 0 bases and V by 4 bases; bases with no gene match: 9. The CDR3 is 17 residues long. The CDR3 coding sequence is TGTGCCAGTAGTAGGAGAATAGGACTAGCGGCCTCCTACGAGCAGTACGTC. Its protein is CASSRRIGLAASYEQYV.

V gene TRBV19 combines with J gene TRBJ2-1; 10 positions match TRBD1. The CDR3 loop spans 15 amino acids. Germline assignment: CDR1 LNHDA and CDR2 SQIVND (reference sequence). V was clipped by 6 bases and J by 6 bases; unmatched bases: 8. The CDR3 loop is CASRSWDRGPNEQFF. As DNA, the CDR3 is TGTGCCAGTAGGTCTTGGGACAGGGGCCCCAATGAGCAGTTCTTC. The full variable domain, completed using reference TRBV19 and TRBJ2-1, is DGGITQSPKYLFRKEGQNVTLSCEQNLNHDAMYWYRQDPGQGLRLIYYSQIVNDFQKGDIAEGYSVSREKKESFPLTVTSAQKNPTAFYLCASRSWDRGPNEQFFGPGTRLTVL.

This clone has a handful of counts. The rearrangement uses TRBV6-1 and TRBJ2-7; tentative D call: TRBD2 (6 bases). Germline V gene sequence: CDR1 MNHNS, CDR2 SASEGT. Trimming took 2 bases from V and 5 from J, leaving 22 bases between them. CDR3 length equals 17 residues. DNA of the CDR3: TGTGCCAGCAGTGAACAACCCCCGGGAGTGCCGTACAACGAGCAGTACTTC. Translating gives CASSEQPPGVPYNEQYF.

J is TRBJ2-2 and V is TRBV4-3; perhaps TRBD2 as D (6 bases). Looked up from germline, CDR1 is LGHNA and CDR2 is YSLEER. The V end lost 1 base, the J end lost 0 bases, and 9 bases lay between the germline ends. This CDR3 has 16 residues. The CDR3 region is CASSQASAPNTGELFF. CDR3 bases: TGCGCCAGCAGCCAAGCTAGCGCTCCGAACACCGGGGAGCTGTTTTTT.

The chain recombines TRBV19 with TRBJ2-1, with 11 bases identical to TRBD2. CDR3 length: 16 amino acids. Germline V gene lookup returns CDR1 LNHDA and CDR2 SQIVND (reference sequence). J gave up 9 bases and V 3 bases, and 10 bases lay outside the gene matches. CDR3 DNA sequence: TGTGCCAGTAGTATTTCGTTGGGGCTAGCGGGAGGTGAGCAGTTCTTC. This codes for CASSISLGLAGGEQFF.

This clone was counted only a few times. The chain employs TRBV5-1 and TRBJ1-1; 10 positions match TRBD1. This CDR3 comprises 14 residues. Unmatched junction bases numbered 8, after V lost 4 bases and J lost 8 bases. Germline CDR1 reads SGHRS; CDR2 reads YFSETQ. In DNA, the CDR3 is TGCGCCAGCAGCGTTGACAGGGGGCGATGGGAAGCTTTCTTT. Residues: CASSVDRGRWEAFF.

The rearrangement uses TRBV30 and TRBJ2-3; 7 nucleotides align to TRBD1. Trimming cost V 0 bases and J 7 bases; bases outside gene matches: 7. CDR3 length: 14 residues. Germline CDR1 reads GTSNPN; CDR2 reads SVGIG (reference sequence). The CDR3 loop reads CAWSVVGGAYTQYF. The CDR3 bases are TGTGCCTGGAGTGTAGTAGGGGGCGCGTATACGCAGTATTTT.

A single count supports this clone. CDR3 in amino acids: CASGTSGGADTQYF. The CDR3 DNA reads TGTGCCAGCGGGACTAGTGGGGGCGCAGATACGCAGTATTTT. The chain uses TRBV4-2 and TRBJ2-3; TRBD2 aligns across 8 bases. Unmatched junction bases numbered 8, after V lost 8 bases and J lost 4 bases. The length of the CDR3 is 14 residues. CDR1 and CDR2 (germline): LGHNA, YNFKEQ.

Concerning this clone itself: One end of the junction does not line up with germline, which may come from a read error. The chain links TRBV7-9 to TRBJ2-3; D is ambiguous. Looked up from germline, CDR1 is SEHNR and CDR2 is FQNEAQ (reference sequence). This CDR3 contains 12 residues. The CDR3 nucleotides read TGTTCCAGCAGCAAGTCGGCAGATACGCAGTATTTT. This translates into CSSSKSADTQYF.

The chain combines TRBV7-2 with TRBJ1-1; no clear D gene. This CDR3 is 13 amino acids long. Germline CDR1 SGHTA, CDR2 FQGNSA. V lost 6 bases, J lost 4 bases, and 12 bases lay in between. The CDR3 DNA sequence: TGTGCCAGCAGATCTGAGGTGATCACTGAAGCTTTCTTT. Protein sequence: CASRSEVITEAFF.

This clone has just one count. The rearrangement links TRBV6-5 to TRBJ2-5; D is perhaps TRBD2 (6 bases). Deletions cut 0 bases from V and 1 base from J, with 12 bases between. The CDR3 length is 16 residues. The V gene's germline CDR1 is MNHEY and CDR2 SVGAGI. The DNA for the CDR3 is TGTGCCAGCAGTTACTCGGGCGGGGTCCCCCAAGAGACCCAGTACTTC. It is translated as CASSYSGGVPQETQYF.

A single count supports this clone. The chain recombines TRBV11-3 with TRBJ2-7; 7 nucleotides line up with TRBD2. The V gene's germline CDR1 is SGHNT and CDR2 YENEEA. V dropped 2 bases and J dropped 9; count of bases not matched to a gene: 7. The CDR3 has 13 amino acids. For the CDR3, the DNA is TGTGCCAGCAGCTTAAAAGCGGGGACCGGGCAGTACGTC. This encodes CASSLKAGTGQYV.

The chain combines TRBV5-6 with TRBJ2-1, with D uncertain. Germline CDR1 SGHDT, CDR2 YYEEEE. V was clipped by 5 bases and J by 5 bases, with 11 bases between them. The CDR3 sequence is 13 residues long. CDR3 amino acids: CASSPIPHNEQFF. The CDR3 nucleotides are TGTGCCAGCAGTCCTATCCCCCACAATGAGCAGTTCTTC.

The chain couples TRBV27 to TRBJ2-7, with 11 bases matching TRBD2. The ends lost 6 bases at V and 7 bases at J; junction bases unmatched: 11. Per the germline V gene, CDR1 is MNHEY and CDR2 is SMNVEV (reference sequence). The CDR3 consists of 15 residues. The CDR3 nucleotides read TGTGCCAGCAGCCCACTAGCGGGAGTTTATTTTGAGCAGTACGTC. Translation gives CASSPLAGVYFEQYV.

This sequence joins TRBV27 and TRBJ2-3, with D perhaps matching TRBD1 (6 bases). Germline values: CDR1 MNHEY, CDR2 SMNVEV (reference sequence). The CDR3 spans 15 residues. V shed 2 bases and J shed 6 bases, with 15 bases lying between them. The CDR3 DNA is TGTGCCAGCAGTTTAAGGACAGACCTTTGGGATACGCAGTATTTT. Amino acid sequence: CASSLRTDLWDTQYF.

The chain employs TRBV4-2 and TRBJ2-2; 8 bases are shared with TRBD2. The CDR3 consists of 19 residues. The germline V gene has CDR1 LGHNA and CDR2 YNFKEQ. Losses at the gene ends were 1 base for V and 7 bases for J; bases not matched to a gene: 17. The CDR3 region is CASSQAKSSGTRMGGELFF. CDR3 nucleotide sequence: TGTGCCAGCAGCCAAGCTAAATCCTCCGGGACTAGAATGGGCGGGGAGCTGTTTTTT.